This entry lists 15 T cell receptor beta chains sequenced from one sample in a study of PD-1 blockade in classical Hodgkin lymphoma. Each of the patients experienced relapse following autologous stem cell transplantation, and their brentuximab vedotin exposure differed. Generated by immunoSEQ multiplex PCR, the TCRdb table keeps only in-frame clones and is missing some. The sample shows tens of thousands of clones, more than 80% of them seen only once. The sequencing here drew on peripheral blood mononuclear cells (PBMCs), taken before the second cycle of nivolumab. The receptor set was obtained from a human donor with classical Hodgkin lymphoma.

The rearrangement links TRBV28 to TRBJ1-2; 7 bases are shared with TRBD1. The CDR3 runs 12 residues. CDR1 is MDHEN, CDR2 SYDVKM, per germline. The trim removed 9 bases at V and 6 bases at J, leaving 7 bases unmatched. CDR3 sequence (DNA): TGTGCCAGTGGTGACAGGGCTAATGGCTACACCTTC. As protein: CASGDRANGYTF.

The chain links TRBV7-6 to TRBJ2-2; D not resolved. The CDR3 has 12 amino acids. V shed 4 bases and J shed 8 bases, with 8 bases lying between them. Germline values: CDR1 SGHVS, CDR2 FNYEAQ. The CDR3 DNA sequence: TGTGCCAGCAGCTCAGCCCGTGGGGAGCTGTTTTTT. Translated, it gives CASSSARGELFF.

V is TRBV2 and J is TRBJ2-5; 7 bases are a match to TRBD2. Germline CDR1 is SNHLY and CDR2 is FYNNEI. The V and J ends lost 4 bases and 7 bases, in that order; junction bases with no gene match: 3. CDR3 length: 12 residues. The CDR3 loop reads CASSVPGGTQYF. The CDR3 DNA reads TGTGCCAGCAGTGTCCCGGGAGGGACCCAGTACTTC.

The CDR3 is CASSSAGTGNYGYTF. The CDR3 DNA is TGTGCCAGCAGTTCCGCCGGGACAGGGAACTATGGCTACACCTTC. The chain employs TRBV28 and TRBJ1-2; 9 bases fit TRBD1. The CDR3 is 15 residues long. Germline V gene data show CDR1 as MDHEN and CDR2 as SYDVKM. Trimming at V came to 4 bases and at J to 2 bases, leaving 5 bases not matched to a gene.

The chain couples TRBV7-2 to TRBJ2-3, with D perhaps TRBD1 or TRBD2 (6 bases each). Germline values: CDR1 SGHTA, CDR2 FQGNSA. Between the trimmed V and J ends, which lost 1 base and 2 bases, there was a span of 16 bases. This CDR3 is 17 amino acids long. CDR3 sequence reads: CASSLDGEGGYTDTQYF. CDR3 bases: TGTGCCAGCAGCTTAGACGGAGAGGGGGGTTACACAGATACGCAGTATTTT.

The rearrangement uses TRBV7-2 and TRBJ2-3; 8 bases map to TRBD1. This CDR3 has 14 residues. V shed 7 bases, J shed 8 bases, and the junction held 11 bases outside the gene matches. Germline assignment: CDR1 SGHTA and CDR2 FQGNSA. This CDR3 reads CASTGQAFEVTQYF. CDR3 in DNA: TGTGCCAGCACGGGACAGGCCTTTGAGGTTACGCAGTATTTT. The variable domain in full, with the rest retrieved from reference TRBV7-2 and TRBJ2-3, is GAGVSQSPSNKVTEKGKDVELRCDPISGHTALYWYRQSLGQGLEFLIYFQGNSAPDKSGLPSDRFSAERTGGSVSTLTIQRTQQEDSAVYLCASTGQAFEVTQYFGPGTRLTVL.

The CDR3 region is CAISEFPTGGGELFF. Written as DNA, the CDR3 is TGTGCCATCAGTGAGTTCCCGACAGGGGGCGGGGAGCTGTTTTTT. This chain joins TRBV10-3 and TRBJ2-2; the match to TRBD1 covers 9 bases. V gave up 1 base and J gave up 7 bases; unmatched junction bases: 4. The CDR3 runs to 15 residues. From germline, CDR1 is ENHRY and CDR2 SYGVKD.

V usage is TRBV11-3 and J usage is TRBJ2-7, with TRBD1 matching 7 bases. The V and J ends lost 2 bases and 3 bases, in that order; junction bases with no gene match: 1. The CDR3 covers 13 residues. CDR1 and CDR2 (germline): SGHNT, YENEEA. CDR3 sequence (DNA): TGTGCCAGCAGCTTAACAGGGGTCTACGAGCAGTACTTC. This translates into CASSLTGVYEQYF.

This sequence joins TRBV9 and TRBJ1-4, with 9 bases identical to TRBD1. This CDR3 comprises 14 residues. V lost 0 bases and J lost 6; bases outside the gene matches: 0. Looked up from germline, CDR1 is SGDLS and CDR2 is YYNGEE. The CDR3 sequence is CASSVGQGDEKLFF. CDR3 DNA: TGTGCCAGCAGCGTAGGACAGGGGGATGAAAAACTGTTTTTT.

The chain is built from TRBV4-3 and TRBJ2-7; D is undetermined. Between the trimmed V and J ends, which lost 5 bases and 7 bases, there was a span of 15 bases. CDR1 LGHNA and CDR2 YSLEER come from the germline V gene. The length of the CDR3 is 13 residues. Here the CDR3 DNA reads TGCGCCAGCAGCAAAAACCCTTCCTGGGAGCAGTACTTC. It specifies CASSKNPSWEQYF.

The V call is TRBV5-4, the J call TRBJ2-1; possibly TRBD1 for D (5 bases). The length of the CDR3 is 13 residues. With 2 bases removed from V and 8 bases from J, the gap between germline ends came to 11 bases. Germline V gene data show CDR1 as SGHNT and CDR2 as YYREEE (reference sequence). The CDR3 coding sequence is TGTGCCAGCAGCTTCCCAGGGCAAGATGAGCAGTTCTTC. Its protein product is CASSFPGQDEQFF. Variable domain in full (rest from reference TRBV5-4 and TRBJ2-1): ETGVTQSPTHLIKTRGQQVTLRCSSQSGHNTVSWYQQALGQGPQFIFQYYREEENGRGNFPPRFSGLQFPNYSSELNVNALELDDSALYLCASSFPGQDEQFFGPGTRLTVL.

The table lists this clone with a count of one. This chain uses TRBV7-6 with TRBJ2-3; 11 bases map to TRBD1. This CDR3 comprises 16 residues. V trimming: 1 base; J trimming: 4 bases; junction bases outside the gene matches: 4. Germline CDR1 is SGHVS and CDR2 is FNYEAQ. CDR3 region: CASSLEGGQGADTQYF. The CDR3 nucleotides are TGTGCCAGCAGCTTAGAGGGGGGACAGGGGGCAGATACGCAGTATTTT.

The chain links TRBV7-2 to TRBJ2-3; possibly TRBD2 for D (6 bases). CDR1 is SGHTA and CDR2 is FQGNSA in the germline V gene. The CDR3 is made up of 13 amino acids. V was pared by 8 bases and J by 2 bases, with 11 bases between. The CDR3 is CASEGLFTDTQYF. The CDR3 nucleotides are TGTGCCAGCGAGGGACTGTTCACAGATACGCAGTATTTT.

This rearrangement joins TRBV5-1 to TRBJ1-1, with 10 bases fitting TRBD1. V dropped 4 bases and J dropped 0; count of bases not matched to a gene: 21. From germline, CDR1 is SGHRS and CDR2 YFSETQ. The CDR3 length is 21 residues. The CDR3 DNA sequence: TGCGCCAGCAGCCCGTCCGGGACAGGGGATTTAATAGCGTCAATGAACACTGAAGCTTTCTTT. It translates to CASSPSGTGDLIASMNTEAFF.

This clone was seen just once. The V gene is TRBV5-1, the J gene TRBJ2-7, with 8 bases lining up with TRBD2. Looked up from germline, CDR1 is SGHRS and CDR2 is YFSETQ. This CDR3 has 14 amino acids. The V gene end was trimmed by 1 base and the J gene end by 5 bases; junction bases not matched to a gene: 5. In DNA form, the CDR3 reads TGCGCCAGCAGCTTGCGAGCGGGGGCCGACGAGCAGTACTTC. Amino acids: CASSLRAGADEQYF.